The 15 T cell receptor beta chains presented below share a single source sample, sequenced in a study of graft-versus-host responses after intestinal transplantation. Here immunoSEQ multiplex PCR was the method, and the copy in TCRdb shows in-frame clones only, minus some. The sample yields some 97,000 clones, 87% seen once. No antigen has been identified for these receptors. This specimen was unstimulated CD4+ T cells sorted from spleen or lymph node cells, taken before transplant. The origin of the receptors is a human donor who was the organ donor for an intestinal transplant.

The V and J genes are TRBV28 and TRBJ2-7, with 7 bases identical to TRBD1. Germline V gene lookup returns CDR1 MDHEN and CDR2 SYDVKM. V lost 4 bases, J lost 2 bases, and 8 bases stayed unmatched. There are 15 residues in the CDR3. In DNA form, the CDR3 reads TGTGCCAGCAGTTATCACAGGGGTCTTACCTACGAGCAGTACTTC. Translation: CASSYHRGLTYEQYF.

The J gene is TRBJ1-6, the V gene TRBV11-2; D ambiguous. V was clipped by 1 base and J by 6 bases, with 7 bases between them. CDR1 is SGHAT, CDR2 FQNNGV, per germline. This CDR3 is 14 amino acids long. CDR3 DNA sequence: TGTGCCAGCAGCTTAGCCAGCCCTAATTCACCCCTCCACTTT. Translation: CASSLASPNSPLHF.

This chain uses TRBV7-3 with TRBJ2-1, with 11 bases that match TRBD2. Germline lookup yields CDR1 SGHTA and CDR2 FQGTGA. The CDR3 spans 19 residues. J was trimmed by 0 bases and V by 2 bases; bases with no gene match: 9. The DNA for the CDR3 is TGTGCCAGCAGCTTATCTAGCGGGGGGCCCCTAAACTCCTACAATGAGCAGTTCTTC. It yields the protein CASSLSSGGPLNSYNEQFF.

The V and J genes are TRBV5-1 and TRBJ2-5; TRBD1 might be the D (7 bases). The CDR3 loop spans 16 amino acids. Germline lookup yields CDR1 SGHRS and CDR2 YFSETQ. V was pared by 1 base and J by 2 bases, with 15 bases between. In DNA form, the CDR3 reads TGCGCCAGCAGCTTGCCGGCAGGGGGGTCACAAGAGACCCAGTACTTC. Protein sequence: CASSLPAGGSQETQYF.

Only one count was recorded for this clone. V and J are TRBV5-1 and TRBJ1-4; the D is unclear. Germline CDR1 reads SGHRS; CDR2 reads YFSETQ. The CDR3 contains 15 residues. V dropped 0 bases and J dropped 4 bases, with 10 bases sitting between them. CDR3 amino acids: CASSLAGRGNEKLFF. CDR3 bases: TGCGCCAGCAGCTTGGCGGGAAGAGGTAATGAAAAACTGTTTTTT. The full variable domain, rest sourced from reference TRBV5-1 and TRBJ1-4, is KAGVTQTPRYLIKTRGQQVTLSCSPISGHRSVSWYQQTPGQGLQFLFEYFSETQRNKGNFPGRFSGRQFSNSRSEMNVSTLELGDSALYLCASSLAGRGNEKLFFGSGTQLSVL.

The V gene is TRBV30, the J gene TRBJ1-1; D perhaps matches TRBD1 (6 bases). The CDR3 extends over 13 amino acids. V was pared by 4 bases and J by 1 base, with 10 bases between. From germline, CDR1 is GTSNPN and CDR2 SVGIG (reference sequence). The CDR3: CAWNQQGNTEAFF. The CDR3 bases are TGTGCCTGGAACCAACAGGGGAACACTGAAGCTTTCTTT.

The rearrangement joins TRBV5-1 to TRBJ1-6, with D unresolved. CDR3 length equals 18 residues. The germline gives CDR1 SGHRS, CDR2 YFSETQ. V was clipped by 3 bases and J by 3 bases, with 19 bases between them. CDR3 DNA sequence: TGCGCCAGCAGCTCTGGATACCTACGACCGGGCTATAATTCACCCCTCCACTTT. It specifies CASSSGYLRPGYNSPLHF.

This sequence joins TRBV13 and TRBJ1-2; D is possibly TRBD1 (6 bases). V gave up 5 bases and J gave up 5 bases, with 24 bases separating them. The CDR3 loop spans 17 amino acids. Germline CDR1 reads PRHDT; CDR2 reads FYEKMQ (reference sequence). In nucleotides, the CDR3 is TGTGCCAGCAGCCCTCCCCCGGGAGGGGGGATAATTTATGGCTACACCTTC. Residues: CASSPPPGGGIIYGYTF.

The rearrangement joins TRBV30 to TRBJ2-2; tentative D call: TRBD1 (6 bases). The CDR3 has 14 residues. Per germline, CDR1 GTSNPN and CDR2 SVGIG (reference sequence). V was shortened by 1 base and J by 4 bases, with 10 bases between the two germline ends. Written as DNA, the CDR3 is TGTGCCTGGAGTGGGGGGCATATCACCGGGGAGCTGTTTTTT. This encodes CAWSGGHITGELFF.

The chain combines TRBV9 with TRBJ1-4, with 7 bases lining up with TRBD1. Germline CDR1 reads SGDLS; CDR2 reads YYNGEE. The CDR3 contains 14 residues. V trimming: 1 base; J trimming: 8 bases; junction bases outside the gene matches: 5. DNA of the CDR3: TGTGCCAGCAGCGTAACAGGGGCGGGGGAAAAACTGTTTTTT. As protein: CASSVTGAGEKLFF. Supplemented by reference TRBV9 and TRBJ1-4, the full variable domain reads DSGVTQTPKHLITATGQRVTLRCSPRSGDLSVYWYQQSLDQGLQFLIQYYNGEERAKGNILERFSAQQFPDLHSELNLSSLELGDSALYFCASSVTGAGEKLFFGSGTQLSVL.

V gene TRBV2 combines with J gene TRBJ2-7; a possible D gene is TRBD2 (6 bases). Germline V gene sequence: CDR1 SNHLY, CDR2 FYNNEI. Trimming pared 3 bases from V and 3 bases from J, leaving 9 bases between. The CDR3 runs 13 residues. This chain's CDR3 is CASSDPGDYEQYF. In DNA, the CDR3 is TGTGCCAGCAGTGACCCGGGAGACTACGAGCAGTACTTC. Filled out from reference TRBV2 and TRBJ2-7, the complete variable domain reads EPEVTQTPSHQVTQMGQEVILRCVPISNHLYFYWYRQILGQKVEFLVSFYNNEISEKSEIFDDQFSVERPDGSNFTLKIRSTKLEDSAMYFCASSDPGDYEQYFGPGTRLTVT.

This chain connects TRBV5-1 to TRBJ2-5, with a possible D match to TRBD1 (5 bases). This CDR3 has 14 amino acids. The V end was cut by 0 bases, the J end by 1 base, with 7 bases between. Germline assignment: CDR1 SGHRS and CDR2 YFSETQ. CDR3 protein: CASSLDTGQETQYF. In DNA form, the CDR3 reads TGCGCCAGCAGCTTGGATACAGGCCAAGAGACCCAGTACTTC.

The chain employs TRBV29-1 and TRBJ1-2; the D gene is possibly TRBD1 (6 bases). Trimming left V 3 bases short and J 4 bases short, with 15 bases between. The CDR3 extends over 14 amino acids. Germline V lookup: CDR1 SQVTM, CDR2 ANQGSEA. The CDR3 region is CSVDLSGVSYGYTF. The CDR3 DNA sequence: TGCAGCGTTGATCTTTCAGGGGTTAGCTATGGCTACACCTTC.

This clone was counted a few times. CDR3 DNA sequence: TGTGCCATCAGTGCCCGGACGGATAGCTCCTACGAGCAGTACTTC. It encodes CAISARTDSSYEQYF. The chain couples TRBV10-3 to TRBJ2-7; D unclear. This CDR3 comprises 15 residues. Trimming removed 4 bases at V and 0 bases at J, with 13 bases between. Germline-derived CDR1 and CDR2 are ENHRY and SYGVKD.

CDR3 amino acids: CASSFNNQPQHF. Written as DNA, the CDR3 is TGTGCCAGCAGCTTCAACAATCAGCCCCAGCATTTT. The rearrangement uses TRBV7-9 and TRBJ1-5; no reliable D call. There are 12 residues in the CDR3. The germline gives CDR1 SEHNR, CDR2 FQNEAQ (reference sequence). V was clipped by 3 bases and J by 3 bases, with 3 bases between them.